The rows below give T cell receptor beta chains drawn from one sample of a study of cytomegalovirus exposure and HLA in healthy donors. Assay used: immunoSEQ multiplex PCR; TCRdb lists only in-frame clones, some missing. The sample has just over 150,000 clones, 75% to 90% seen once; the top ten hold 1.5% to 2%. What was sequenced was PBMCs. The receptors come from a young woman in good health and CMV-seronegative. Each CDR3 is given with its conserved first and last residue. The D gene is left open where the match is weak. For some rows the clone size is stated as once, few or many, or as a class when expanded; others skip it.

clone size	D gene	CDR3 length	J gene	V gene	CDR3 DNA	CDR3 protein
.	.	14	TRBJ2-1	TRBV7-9	TGTGCCAGCAGCTTTGGGGCAGGGATGAATGAGCAGTTCTTC	CASSFGAGMNEQFF
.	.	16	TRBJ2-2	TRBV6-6	TGTGCCAGCAGTCACTACAGGCAGGGCGGTACCGGGGAGCTGTTTTTT	CASSHYRQGGTGELFF
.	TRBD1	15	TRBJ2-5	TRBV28	TGTGCCAGCAGTGGGACAGGGGATAAGGAAGAGACCCAGTACTTC	CASSGTGDKEETQYF
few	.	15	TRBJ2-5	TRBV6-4	TGTGCCAGCAGTGACTCTAGGGGATGGCAAGAGACCCAGTACTTC	CASSDSRGWQETQYF
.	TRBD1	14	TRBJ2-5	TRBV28	TGTGCCAGCAGTGTGGGACAGGCCCAAGAGACCCAGTACTTC	CASSVGQAQETQYF
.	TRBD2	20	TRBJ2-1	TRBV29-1	TGCAGCGTTTTACCGAGGCGGGGGGAAATCTTTTTGAGCTCCTACAATGAGCAGTTCTTC	CSVLPRRGEIFLSSYNEQFF
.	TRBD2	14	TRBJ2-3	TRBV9	TGTGCCAGCAGCCCCCGGGAGGGCACAGATACGCAGTATTTT	CASSPREGTDTQYF
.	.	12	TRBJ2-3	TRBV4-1	TGCGCCAGCAGCCAAGACGGGGATACGCAGTATTTT	CASSQDGDTQYF
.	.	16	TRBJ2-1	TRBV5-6	TGTGCCAGCAGCTTGAGGTCCGCTCAAAACAGGAATGAGCAGTTCTTC	CASSLRSAQNRNEQFF
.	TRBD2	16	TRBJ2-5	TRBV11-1	TGTGCCAGCAGACCGACGGGACTCGGGGCGGGGGGGCGACTGTACTTC	CASRPTGLGAGGRLYF
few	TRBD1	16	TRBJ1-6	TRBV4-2	TGTGCCAGCAGCCAATCGGTACAGGGGGGTAATTCACCCCTCCACTTT	CASSQSVQGGNSPLHF
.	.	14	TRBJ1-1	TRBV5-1	TGCGCCAGCAGCTTGGAAGGGGGTAACACTGAAGCTTTCTTT	CASSLEGGNTEAFF
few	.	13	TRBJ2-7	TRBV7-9	TGTGCCAGCAGCCCCCGGGACAACTACGAGCAGTACTTC	CASSPRDNYEQYF
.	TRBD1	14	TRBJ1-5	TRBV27	TGTGCCAGCAGTGGGACAGCTAGCAATCAGCCCCAGCATTTT	CASSGTASNQPQHF
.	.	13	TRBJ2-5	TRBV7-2	TGTGCCAGCAGCTTTTTGTCGGGAGAGACCCAGTACTTC	CASSFLSGETQYF
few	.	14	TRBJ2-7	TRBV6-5	TGTGCCAGCACCAACTCGGACAGTGCCTACGAGCAGTACTTC	CASTNSDSAYEQYF
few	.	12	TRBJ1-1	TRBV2	TGTGCCATAGCCGGTGGGAGGTCTGAAGCTTTCTTT	CAIAGGRSEAFF
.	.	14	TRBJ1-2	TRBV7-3	TGTGCCAGCAGCTTAAGGGCACAGGGTATTGGCTACACCTTC	CASSLRAQGIGYTF
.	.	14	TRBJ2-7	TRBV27	TGTGCCAGCAGGCCGTCTGGGGCCTCCTACGAGCAGTACTTC	CASRPSGASYEQYF
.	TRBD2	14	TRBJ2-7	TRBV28	TGTGCCAGCAGTCGGCCCGGACTAGGAAGGGCGCAGTACTTC	CASSRPGLGRAQYF
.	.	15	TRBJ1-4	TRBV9	TGTGCCAGCAGCGTAATCGGTGCAACTAATGAAAAACTGTTTTTT	CASSVIGATNEKLFF
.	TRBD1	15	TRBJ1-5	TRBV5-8	TGTGCCAGCAGCTTGGCTGGGACAGGGGATCAGCCCCAGCATTTT	CASSLAGTGDQPQHF
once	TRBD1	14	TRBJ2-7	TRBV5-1	TGCGCCAGCAGCTCGGGACAGGCTCTCGAAGAGCAGTACTTC	CASSSGQALEEQYF
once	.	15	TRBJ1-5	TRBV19	TGTGCCAGTAGTATAGTAACAGAGTACAATCAGCCCCAGCATTTT	CASSIVTEYNQPQHF
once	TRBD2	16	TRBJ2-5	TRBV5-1	TGCGCCAGCAGCGGGCAACTAGCGGGGGCTAAAGAGACCCAGTACTTC	CASSGQLAGAKETQYF
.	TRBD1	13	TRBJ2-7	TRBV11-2	TGTGCCAGCAGCGTATCAACAGGGGACGAGCAGTACTTC	CASSVSTGDEQYF
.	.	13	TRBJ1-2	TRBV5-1	TGCGCCAGCAGCTCGGACAGTATCTATGGCTACACCTTC	CASSSDSIYGYTF
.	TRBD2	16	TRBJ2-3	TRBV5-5	TGTGCCAGCAGCTTAACTAGCGGGGGAAGCGCAGATACGCAGTATTTT	CASSLTSGGSADTQYF
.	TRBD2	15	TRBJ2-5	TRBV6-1	TGTGCCAGCATTCTGAACGGGGGGTGGGGAGAGACCCAGTACTTC	CASILNGGWGETQYF
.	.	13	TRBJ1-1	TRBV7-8	TGTGCCAGCAGCTTAGGCCGCCAGGGGGAAGCTTTCTTT	CASSLGRQGEAFF
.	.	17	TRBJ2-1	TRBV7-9	TGTGCCAGCCGTCCCGGCCGAGGGGGACCCGAGCACAATGAGCAGTTCTTC	CASRPGRGGPEHNEQFF
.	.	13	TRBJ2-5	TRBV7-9	TGTGCCAGCAGCTCGACACTTCAAGAGACCCAGTACTTC	CASSSTLQETQYF
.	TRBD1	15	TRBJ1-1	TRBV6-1	TGTGCCAGCATAAGAACCGACAGGGGGCGAGATGAAGCTTTCTTT	CASIRTDRGRDEAFF
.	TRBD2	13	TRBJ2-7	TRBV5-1	TGCGCCAGCAGCCGGGAGGAAGTGAGCGAGCAGTACTTC	CASSREEVSEQYF
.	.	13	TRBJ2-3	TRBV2	TGTGCCAGCATTTTCATCCGGGGGGATACGCAGTATTTT	CASIFIRGDTQYF
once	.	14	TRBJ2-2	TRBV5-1	TGCGCCAGCAGCATCTCAGGATACACCGGGGAGCTGTTTTTT	CASSISGYTGELFF
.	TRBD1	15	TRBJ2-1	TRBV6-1	TGTGCCAGCAGATTTTTGCCGGGGACAGGGAATGAGCAGTTCTTC	CASRFLPGTGNEQFF
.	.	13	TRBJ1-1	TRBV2	TGTGCCAGCATTCTGGGACAGAACACTGAAGCTTTCTTT	CASILGQNTEAFF
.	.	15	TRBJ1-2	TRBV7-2	TGTGCCAGCAGCTTAGCGCTCGGGGAATCCTATGGCTACACCTTC	CASSLALGESYGYTF
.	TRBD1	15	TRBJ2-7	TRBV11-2	TGTGCCAGCAACCCACTTGGACAGGGGATCTCCGAGCAGTACTTC	CASNPLGQGISEQYF
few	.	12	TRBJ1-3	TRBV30	TGTGCCTGGAGCCCCCTTGGAAACACCATATATTTT	CAWSPLGNTIYF
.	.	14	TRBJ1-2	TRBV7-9	TGTGCCAGCGCCCCAGGGTCAGGGCCCTATGGCTACACCTTC	CASAPGSGPYGYTF
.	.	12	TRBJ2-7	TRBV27	TGTGCCAGCAGTTTAATCGGTGGCGGGCAGTACTTC	CASSLIGGGQYF
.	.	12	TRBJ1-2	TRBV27	TGTGCCAGCAGTCCAGACAGACTTGGCTACACCTTC	CASSPDRLGYTF
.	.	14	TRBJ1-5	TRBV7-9	TGTGCCAGCAGCCAAACAGATAGCAATCAGCCCCAGCATTTT	CASSQTDSNQPQHF
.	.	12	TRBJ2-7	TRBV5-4	TGTGCCAGCAGCTTTAAAGGAGCCGAGCAGTACTTC	CASSFKGAEQYF
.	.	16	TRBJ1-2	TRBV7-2	TGTGCCAGCAGTCCCCCCGGCGGCAGCCAATTCTATGGCTACACCTTC	CASSPPGGSQFYGYTF
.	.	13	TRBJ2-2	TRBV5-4	TGTGCCAGCAGCTTGTCTCCTACCGGGGAGCTGTTTTTT	CASSLSPTGELFF
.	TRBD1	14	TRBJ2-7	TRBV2	TGTGCCAGCAGCTGGGACAGGGGAACCTACGAGCAGTACTTC	CASSWDRGTYEQYF
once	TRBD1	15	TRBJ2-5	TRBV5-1	TGCGCCAGCAGCCAAGGACAGGGAAGGTGGGAGACCCAGTACTTC	CASSQGQGRWETQYF
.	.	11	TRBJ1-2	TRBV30	TGTGCCTGGAGTGTTTCTTATGGCTACACCTTC	CAWSVSYGYTF